Listed below are T cell receptor beta chains from one sample, sequenced in a study of response to subunit inactivated influenza vaccine. MiXCR, applied by TCRdb to the RT-PCR reads, yields one record per CDR3 protein. The table records about 310,000 distinct CDR3 sequences, 20% to 25% of them present only once. The sequencing here drew on PBMCs from blood, taken 21 months after vaccination. These receptors came from a man between 50 and 69 years old who received an inactivated influenza vaccine. The CDR3 runs from the conserved cysteine through the conserved F or W. Fields, in order: V gene, D gene, J gene, CDR3 length, clone size, CDR3 DNA, CDR3 protein. D genes are given only for firm matches. The listing skips clone size in some rows; elsewhere it reads once, few, many or a size class.

V: TRBV20-1; D: TRBD2; J: TRBJ2-5; length: 18; size: few; DNA: TGCAGTGCTAGGGGAGGCCTAGCGGGAGGACAGGGCTTAGAGACCCAGTACTTC; CDR3: CSARGGLAGGQGLETQYF
V: TRBV6-5; D: -; J: TRBJ1-4; length: 16; size: many; DNA: TGTGCCAGCAGTTACACCCCTGGGCGGGTTCAGGAAAAACTGTTTTTT; CDR3: CASSYTPGRVQEKLFF
V: TRBV11-2; D: -; J: TRBJ1-1; length: 12; size: -; DNA: TGTGCCAGCAGCTTAGTGGTCACTGAAGCTTTCTTT; CDR3: CASSLVVTEAFF
V: TRBV20-1; D: TRBD1; J: TRBJ1-2; length: 14; size: many; DNA: TGCAGTGCTACTAAGGGGGCTACTAACTATGGCTACACCTTC; CDR3: CSATKGATNYGYTF
V: TRBV7-6; D: TRBD1; J: TRBJ2-1; length: 15; size: -; DNA: TGTGCCAGCAGCTGGACAGGGTTCGACTACAATGAGCAGTTCTTC; CDR3: CASSWTGFDYNEQFF
V: TRBV5-1; D: -; J: TRBJ2-6; length: 16; size: once; DNA: TGCGCCAGCAGCTTGGGAGGGGCTACTGGGGCCAACGTCCTGACTTTC; CDR3: CASSLGGATGANVLTF
V: TRBV6-1; D: TRBD1; J: TRBJ2-3; length: 15; size: -; DNA: TGTGCCAGCAGACTTCAGGGGGCGAGCACAGATACGCAGTATTTT; CDR3: CASRLQGASTDTQYF
V: TRBV5-1; D: TRBD2; J: TRBJ2-1; length: 15; size: few; DNA: TGCGCCAGCAGCTTGGCGACCGGGGGGGCGAGTGAGCAGTTCTTC; CDR3: CASSLATGGASEQFF
V: TRBV19; D: TRBD1; J: TRBJ1-5; length: 15; size: many; DNA: TGTGCCAGTAGTCGTTCGGGACAGAACAATCAGCCCCAGCATTTT; CDR3: CASSRSGQNNQPQHF
V: TRBV20-1; D: -; J: TRBJ2-7; length: 14; size: -; DNA: TGCAGTGCATTGGGGACTCTGCCACACTACGAGCAGTACTTC; CDR3: CSALGTLPHYEQYF
V: TRBV29-1; D: TRBD2; J: TRBJ2-7; length: 12; size: -; DNA: TGCAGCGTTGGTCTAGCGGGCGACGAGCAGTACTTC; CDR3: CSVGLAGDEQYF
V: TRBV5-5; D: -; J: TRBJ2-5; length: 14; size: -; DNA: TGTGCCAGCAGCCTGACTTGGCCCTCAGGGACCCAGTACTTC; CDR3: CASSLTWPSGTQYF
V: TRBV12-3/TRBV12-4; D: TRBD1; J: TRBJ1-5; length: 16; size: few; DNA: TGTGCCAGCAGTCATCGGGACAGGGGAAGCAATCAGCCCCAGCATTTT; CDR3: CASSHRDRGSNQPQHF
V: TRBV28; D: -; J: TRBJ1-1; length: 12; size: many; DNA: TGTGCCAGCAGTTCGGCAGCCACTGAAGCTTTCTTT; CDR3: CASSSAATEAFF